One and the same sample provided the 14 T cell receptor beta chains below, sequenced in a study of T cell changes during pregnancy in multiple sclerosis. Measured with immunoSEQ multiplex PCR; TCRdb has only the in-frame clones, and not every one. The table includes 45,000 or so clones, 88% detected once. Sequenced here: CD8+ T cells from peripheral blood mononuclear cells, sampled after pregnancy. These receptors all stem from a female donor in good health, enrolled as a control in a pregnancy study.

V is TRBV25-1 and J is TRBJ2-1; D not resolved. V was cut by 5 bases and J by 6 bases, with 2 bases left in between. The CDR3 is 10 amino acids. Germline CDR1 and CDR2: MGHDK and SYGVNS. The CDR3 bases are TGTGCCAGCAGTCGCAATGAGCAGTTCTTC. This encodes CASSRNEQFF.

This chain's CDR3 is CATARSSYNEQFF. CDR3 in DNA: TGTGCCACCGCGCGGAGCTCCTACAATGAGCAGTTCTTC. J is TRBJ2-1 and V is TRBV7-8; D is unclear. Germline assignment: CDR1 SGHVS and CDR2 FQNEAQ. V was trimmed by 10 bases and J by 0 bases, leaving 10 bases between them. The CDR3 has 13 residues.

The V gene is TRBV7-6, the J gene TRBJ2-3, with 7 bases matching TRBD1. Germline assignment: CDR1 SGHVS and CDR2 FNYEAQ. The CDR3 consists of 14 residues. The ends lost 5 bases at V and 2 bases at J; junction bases unmatched: 4. The CDR3 loop reads CASSQGQATDTQYF. For the CDR3, the DNA is TGTGCCAGCAGCCAAGGACAGGCCACAGATACGCAGTATTTT.

V gene TRBV27 combines with J gene TRBJ2-7, with TRBD2 identical over 8 bases. After removal of 5 bases from V and 6 bases from J, the junction contained 12 bases not matched to a gene. Germline V gene data show CDR1 as MNHEY and CDR2 as SMNVEV (reference sequence). This CDR3 region has 15 residues. The CDR3 DNA reads TGTGCCAGCAGTCCCGAGGGTAGCGGGGTACTCGAGCAGTACTTC. This sequence encodes CASSPEGSGVLEQYF.

This sequence joins TRBV27 and TRBJ2-6, with D possibly matching TRBD2 (5 bases). The germline gives CDR1 MNHEY, CDR2 SMNVEV (reference sequence). The V end was cut by 4 bases, the J end by 0 bases, with 10 bases between. The CDR3 is 16 amino acids. Here the CDR3 DNA reads TGTGCCAGCAGTTCGCCAGACTACTCTGGGGCCAACGTCCTGACTTTC. It specifies CASSSPDYSGANVLTF.

The genes are TRBV4-3 and TRBJ1-1, with D uncertain. The CDR3 contains 14 residues. Germline assignment: CDR1 LGHNA and CDR2 YSLEER. The germline V and J ends were trimmed by 0 bases and 1 base, with 6 bases remaining between them. CDR3 sequence: CASSQDGENTEAFF. DNA of the CDR3: TGCGCCAGCAGCCAAGACGGGGAGAACACTGAAGCTTTCTTT.

A note on this clone: A junction boundary mismatches the germline segment, possibly from a read error. This chain joins TRBV14 and TRBJ1-2; 8 bases match TRBD1. The CDR3 loop spans 13 amino acids. Germline-derived CDR1 and CDR2 are SGHDN and FVKESK. The CDR3 protein is CASSRERGQAPQF. In DNA form, the CDR3 reads TGTGCCAGCAGCCGCGAGAGGGGACAGGCTCCCCAGTTC.

The chain recombines TRBV7-8 with TRBJ2-3, with a weak D call TRBD2 (7 bases). V shed 5 bases and J shed 2 bases, with 17 bases lying between them. The CDR3 extends over 16 amino acids. Germline V gene data show CDR1 as SGHVS and CDR2 as FQNEAQ. The CDR3, as DNA: TGTGCCAGCAGCCAACTGGCGGGGGCCTCCACAGATACGCAGTATTTT. The encoded protein is CASSQLAGASTDTQYF.

The chain joins TRBV6-4 to TRBJ2-5; no clear D gene. TRBJ2-7 matches the DNA end more closely, so the J call is doubtful. Germline V gives CDR1 MRHNA, CDR2 SNTAGT. The CDR3 is 13 amino acids. The CDR3 spells CASIARSSYEQYF. CDR3 coding DNA: TGTGCCAGCATCGCCCGAAGCTCCTACGAGCAGTACTTC.

The chain joins TRBV19 to TRBJ1-3, with D unresolved. The CDR3 runs 14 residues. CDR1 and CDR2 from the germline V gene are LNHDA and SQIVND (reference sequence). The ends were cut back, 4 bases at V and 0 bases at J, with 7 bases in the middle. The CDR3 nucleotides are TGTGCCAGTAGTAACTGGAGCTCTGGAAACACCATATATTTT. Translated, it gives CASSNWSSGNTIYF.

This chain connects TRBV13 to TRBJ1-1; unclear D gene. Germline loops: CDR1 PRHDT, CDR2 FYEKMQ (reference sequence). V shed 2 bases and J shed 5 bases, with 3 bases lying between them. The CDR3 sequence is 11 residues long. The CDR3 coding sequence is TGTGCCAGCAGCTTACAAACTGAAGCTTTCTTT. Translated: CASSLQTEAFF.

The chain has TRBV7-2 and TRBJ2-3; 7 nucleotides agree with TRBD2. Germline CDR1 reads SGHTA; CDR2 reads FQGNSA. Unmatched junction bases numbered 5, after V lost 5 bases and J lost 0 bases. CDR3 length: 15 residues. In DNA, the CDR3 is TGTGCCAGCAGCGGGGAGGGGCTTAGCACAGATACGCAGTATTTT. It codes for CASSGEGLSTDTQYF.

The rearrangement uses TRBV5-8 and TRBJ2-1; D might be TRBD1 (5 bases). Germline V gives CDR1 SGHTS, CDR2 YDEGEE. Trimming shortened V by 0 bases and J by 11 bases, and 9 bases separated the two germline ends. The length of the CDR3 is 12 residues. The CDR3: CASSLGQNQQFF. For the CDR3, the DNA is TGTGCCAGCAGCTTGGGACAGAACCAGCAGTTCTTC.

The V and J genes are TRBV6-5 and TRBJ1-1; 7 bases map to TRBD1. Trimming at V came to 4 bases and at J to 0 bases, leaving 8 bases not matched to a gene. Germline CDR1 MNHEY, CDR2 SVGAGI. The CDR3 is made up of 16 amino acids. CDR3 sequence (DNA): TGTGCCAGCAGTTGGGACAGAAGGACAGTGAACACTGAAGCTTTCTTT. Translation gives CASSWDRRTVNTEAFF.